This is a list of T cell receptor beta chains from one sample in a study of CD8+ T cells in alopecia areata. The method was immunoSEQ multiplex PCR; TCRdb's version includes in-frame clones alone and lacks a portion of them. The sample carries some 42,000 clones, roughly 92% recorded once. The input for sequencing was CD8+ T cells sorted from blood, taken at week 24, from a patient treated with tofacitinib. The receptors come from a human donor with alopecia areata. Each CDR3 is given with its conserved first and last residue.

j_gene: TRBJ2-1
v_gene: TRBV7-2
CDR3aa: CASSQLAGGLNEQFF

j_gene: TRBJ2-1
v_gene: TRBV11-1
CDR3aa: CASSLAGTGAYNEQFF

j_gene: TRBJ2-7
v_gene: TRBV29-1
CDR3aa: CSVEAQGFEQYF

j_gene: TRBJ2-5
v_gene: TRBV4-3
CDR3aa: CASSQGTGRQETQYF

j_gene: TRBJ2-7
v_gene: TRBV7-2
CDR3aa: CASSLAGMGEQYF

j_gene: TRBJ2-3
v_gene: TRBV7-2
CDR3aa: CASSLEGLVLSTDTQYF

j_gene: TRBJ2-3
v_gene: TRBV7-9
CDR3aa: CASSLGPSTDTQYF

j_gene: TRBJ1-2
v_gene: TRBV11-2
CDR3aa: CASSLVGNYGYTF

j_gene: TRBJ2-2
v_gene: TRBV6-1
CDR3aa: CARGGTAIFGGELFF

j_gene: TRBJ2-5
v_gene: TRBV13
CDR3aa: CASSLQGAGGYQETQYF

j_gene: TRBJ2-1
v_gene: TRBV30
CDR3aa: CAWRGRGGDEQFF

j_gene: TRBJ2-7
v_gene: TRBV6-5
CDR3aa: CASSSTGDQYF

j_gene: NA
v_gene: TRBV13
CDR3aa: CASSRQDYEQYF

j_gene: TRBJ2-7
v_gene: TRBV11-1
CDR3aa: CASSFGVGYEQYF

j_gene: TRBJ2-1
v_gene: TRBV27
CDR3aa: CASSPGGGGHNEQFF

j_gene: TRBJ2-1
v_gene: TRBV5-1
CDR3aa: CASSLRGHEQFF

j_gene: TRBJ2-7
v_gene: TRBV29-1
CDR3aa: CSVEIRDRDHEQYF

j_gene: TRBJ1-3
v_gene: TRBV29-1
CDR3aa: CSVETLGQQLVGNTIYF

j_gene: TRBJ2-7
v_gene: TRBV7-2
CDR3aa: CASSLDGFSYEQYF

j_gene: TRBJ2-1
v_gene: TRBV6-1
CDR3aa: CASSVAGGSYNEQFF

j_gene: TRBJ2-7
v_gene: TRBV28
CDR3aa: CASTTNYEQYF

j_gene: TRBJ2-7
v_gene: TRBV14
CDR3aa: CASSQDRSEQYF

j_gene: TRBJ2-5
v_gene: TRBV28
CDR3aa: CASSFYAGVGGPQYF

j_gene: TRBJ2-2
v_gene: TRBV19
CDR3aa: CASRTSGMVFF

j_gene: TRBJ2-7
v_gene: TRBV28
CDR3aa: CASSGYYEQYF

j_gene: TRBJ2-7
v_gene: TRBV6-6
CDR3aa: CASCPGSYEQYF

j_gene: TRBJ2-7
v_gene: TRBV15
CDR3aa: CATSRDRPPSYEQYF

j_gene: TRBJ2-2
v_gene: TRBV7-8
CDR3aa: CASSLASGAGGELFF

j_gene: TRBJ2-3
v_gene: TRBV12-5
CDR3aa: CASGQTGGEDTQYF

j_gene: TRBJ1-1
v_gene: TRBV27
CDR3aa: CASSPVSLGNEAFF

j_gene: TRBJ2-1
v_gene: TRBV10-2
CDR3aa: CASSEGRNEQFF

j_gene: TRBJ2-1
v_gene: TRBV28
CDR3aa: CASSSYRESSYNEQFF

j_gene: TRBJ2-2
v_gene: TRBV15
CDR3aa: CATSRIEGETGELFF

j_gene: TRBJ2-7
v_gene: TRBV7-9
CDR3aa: CASSAPGQGPHEQYF

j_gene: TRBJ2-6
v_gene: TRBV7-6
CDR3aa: CASSLLVYSSGANVLTF

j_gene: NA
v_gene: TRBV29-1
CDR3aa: CSVPGQGAYEQYF

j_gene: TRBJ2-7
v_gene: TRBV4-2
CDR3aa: CASSQEGTGSYEQYF

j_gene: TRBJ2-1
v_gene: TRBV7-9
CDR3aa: CASSLAGGGAWNEQFF

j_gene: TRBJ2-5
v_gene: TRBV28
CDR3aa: CASSLSGSGAQYF

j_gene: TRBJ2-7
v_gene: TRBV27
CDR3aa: CASSFRHPPYEQYF

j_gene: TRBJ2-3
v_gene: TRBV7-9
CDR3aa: CASSLTLARPTDTQYF

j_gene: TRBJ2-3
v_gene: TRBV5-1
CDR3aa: CASSVGTASTDTQYF

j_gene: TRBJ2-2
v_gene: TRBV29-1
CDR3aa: CSAGAGNTGELFF

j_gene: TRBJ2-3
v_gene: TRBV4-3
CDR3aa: CASSQVVAGGADTQYF

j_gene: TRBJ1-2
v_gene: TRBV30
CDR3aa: CAWSVLGANYGYTF

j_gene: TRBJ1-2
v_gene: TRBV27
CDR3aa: CASSPLLTADNYGYTF

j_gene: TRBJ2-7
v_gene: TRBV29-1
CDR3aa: CSVHGIPRGRSSYEQYF

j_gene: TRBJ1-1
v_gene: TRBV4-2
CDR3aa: CASSPNPGGYTEAFF

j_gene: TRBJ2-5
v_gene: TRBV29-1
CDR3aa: CSDTGTAQETQYF

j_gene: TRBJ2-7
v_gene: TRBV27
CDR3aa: CASSSGLDTYEQYF

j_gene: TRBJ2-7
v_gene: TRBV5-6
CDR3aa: CASSLYRAYEQYF

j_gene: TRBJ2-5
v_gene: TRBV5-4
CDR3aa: CASSSSSGGARETQYF

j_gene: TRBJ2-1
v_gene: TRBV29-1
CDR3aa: CSVEVSTGEYNEQFF

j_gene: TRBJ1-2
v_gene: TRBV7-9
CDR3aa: CASSSYGDYGYTF